This T cell receptor beta chain was profiled in a study of blood T cell repertoires in COVID-19. In the study overall: Acute and convalescent COVID-19 samples came from the United States, Italy and Spain. PBMCs, B-cell-depleted T cells, or T cells provided the cDNA or gDNA that made up the material.

The V segment lost 4 bases and the J segment 0 bases; nucleotides outside the gene matches: 11. Germline loops: CDR1 SQVTM, CDR2 ANQGSEA. This CDR3 has 17 residues. Original handling: Amplification of reference gene primers was used by the study to estimate nucleated cell counts. This table comes from immunoSEQ multiplex PCR, and its TCRdb copy is limited to in-frame clones, with some not included. That table gives V, J and clone size, and the DNA gave D and trimming. The top ten hold over 8% of the sample, which has about 140,000 clones, around 83% seen once. The sequencing sample was made of peripheral blood. This clonotype was sampled from a woman in her fifties or sixties with acute or convalescent COVID-19. The chain is built from TRBV29-1 and TRBJ1-3; the match to TRBD1 covers 8 bases. The CDR3 DNA sequence: TGCAGCGTTGTTATTCGGGACAGGACGCTCTCTGGAAACACCATATATTTT. Residues: CSVVIRDRTLSGNTIYF.